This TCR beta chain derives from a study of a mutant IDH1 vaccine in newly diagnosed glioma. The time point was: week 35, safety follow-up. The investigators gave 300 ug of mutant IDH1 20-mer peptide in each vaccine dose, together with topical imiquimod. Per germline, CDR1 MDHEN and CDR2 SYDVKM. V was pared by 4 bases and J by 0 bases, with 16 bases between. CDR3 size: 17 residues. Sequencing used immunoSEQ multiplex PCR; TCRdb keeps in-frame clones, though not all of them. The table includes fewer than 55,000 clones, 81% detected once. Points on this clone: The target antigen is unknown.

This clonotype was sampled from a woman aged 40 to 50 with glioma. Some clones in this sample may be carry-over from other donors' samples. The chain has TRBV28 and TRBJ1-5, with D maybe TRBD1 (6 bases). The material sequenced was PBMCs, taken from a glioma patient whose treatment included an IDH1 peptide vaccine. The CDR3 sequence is CASSYDHRVYSNQPQHF. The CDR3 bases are TGTGCCAGCAGTTACGACCACAGGGTTTATAGCAATCAGCCCCAGCATTTT.